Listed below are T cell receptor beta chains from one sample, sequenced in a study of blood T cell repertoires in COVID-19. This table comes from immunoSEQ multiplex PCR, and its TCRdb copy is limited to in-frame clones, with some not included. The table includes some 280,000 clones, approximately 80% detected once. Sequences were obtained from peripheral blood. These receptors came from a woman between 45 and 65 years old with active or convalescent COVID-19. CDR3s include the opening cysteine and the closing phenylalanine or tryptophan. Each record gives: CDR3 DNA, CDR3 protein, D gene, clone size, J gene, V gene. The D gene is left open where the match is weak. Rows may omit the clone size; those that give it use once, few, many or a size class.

DNA: TGTGCCATCAGTGAGAGGGTGGGGTCAGGGGGCGCCCCGAATCAGCCCCAGCATTTT
CDR3: CAISERVGSGGAPNQPQHF
D: TRBD1
size: .
J: TRBJ1-5
V: TRBV10-3

DNA: TGCGCCAGCAGCCCCGGGACAGGGAGAGATACGCAGTATTTT
CDR3: CASSPGTGRDTQYF
D: TRBD1
size: .
J: TRBJ2-3
V: TRBV5-1

DNA: TGTGCCTGGAGTCCCACTCGACAGGGGGTTTACAATCAGCCCCAGCATTTT
CDR3: CAWSPTRQGVYNQPQHF
D: TRBD1
size: .
J: TRBJ1-5
V: TRBV30

DNA: TGCGCCAGCAGTGAGTCGGGGGGAGTGGGGTCCAATCAGCCCCAGCATTTT
CDR3: CASSESGGVGSNQPQHF
D: .
size: .
J: TRBJ1-5
V: TRBV10-2

DNA: TGTGCCAGCAGCCTGGGCCTTTATAGCAATCAGCCCCAGCATTTT
CDR3: CASSLGLYSNQPQHF
D: .
size: .
J: TRBJ1-5
V: TRBV6-5

DNA: TGTGCCACCAGCAGAGATCCGTTGACGGCGGGACGGGGGGCCCAGTACTTC
CDR3: CATSRDPLTAGRGAQYF
D: TRBD2
size: .
J: TRBJ2-5
V: TRBV15

DNA: TGTGCCAGCAGCTCTCCCCCGGGACTTTACAATGAGCAGTTCTTC
CDR3: CASSSPPGLYNEQFF
D: .
size: .
J: TRBJ2-1
V: TRBV11-2

DNA: TGTGCCGCCCATAATTCCGACAGGTTCACTGAAGCTTTCTTT
CDR3: CAAHNSDRFTEAFF
D: .
size: .
J: TRBJ1-1
V: TRBV30

DNA: TGTGCCAGCATGTCGGCGGGAGGAGCAAATACGCAGTATTTT
CDR3: CASMSAGGANTQYF
D: TRBD2
size: once
J: TRBJ2-3
V: TRBV3-1/TRBV3-2

DNA: TGCAGTGCTAGAGGTCTGGACTGGGCTTTCTTC
CDR3: CSARGLDWAFF
D: .
size: .
J: TRBJ2-1
V: TRBV20-1

DNA: TGTGCCAGCAGCCGGACAGGGAGCTACGAGCAGTACTTC
CDR3: CASSRTGSYEQYF
D: TRBD1
size: few
J: TRBJ2-7
V: TRBV5-6

DNA: TGTGCCAGTAGGGCCGGGACAGGGCTAGCCTACGAGCAGTACTTC
CDR3: CASRAGTGLAYEQYF
D: TRBD1
size: few
J: TRBJ2-7
V: TRBV19

DNA: TGTGCCAGCAGCTTAAGGGGACTAGCGGGGGCCACAGATACGCAGTATTTT
CDR3: CASSLRGLAGATDTQYF
D: TRBD2
size: .
J: TRBJ2-3
V: TRBV7-8